This is a list of T cell receptor beta chains from one sample in a study of T-cell reconstitution after alpha-beta-depleted transplantation in children. TCRdb re-derived calls from the PCR reads in MiXCR, one entry per CDR3 protein. The sample records about 980,000 distinct CDR3 sequences, 25% to 35% being singletons. The input for sequencing was PBMCs, mostly from graft donor cells, taken 360 days after TCRalphabeta/CD19-depleted stem cell transplant. These receptor sequences come from a boy younger than two who had a stem cell transplant for SCID, so the T cells may come from the graft donor. CDR3s include the opening cysteine and the closing phenylalanine or tryptophan. The order of the fields is D gene, J gene, V gene, clone size, CDR3 protein, CDR3 DNA. The D gene is left open where the match is weak. Size is omitted from some rows. Given values are once, few, many or a class for expanded clones.

>.|TRBJ2-1|TRBV6-6|few
CASSPGQEQFF
TGTGCCAGCAGTCCCGGACAGGAGCAGTTCTTC
>.|TRBJ1-3|TRBV5-1|few
CASSLEGSAYGNTIYF
TGCGCCAGCAGCTTGGAGGGGAGCGCGTATGGAAACACCATATATTTT
>.|TRBJ1-6|TRBV12-3/TRBV12-4|.
CASSFPSPAGTYNSPLHF
TGTGCCAGCAGTTTTCCCTCTCCGGCAGGGACGTATAATTCACCCCTCCACTTT
>.|TRBJ1-3|TRBV11-2|few
CASSARPGNTIYF
TGTGCCAGCAGCGCCCGACCTGGAAACACCATATATTTT
>TRBD2|TRBJ2-5|TRBV2|.
CASSAGTIAQTQYF
TGTGCCAGCAGTGCCGGGACTATCGCCCAGACCCAGTACTTC
>.|TRBJ2-5|TRBV20-1|many
CSAYRDWKETQYF
TGCAGTGCCTACCGGGACTGGAAAGAGACCCAGTACTTC
>TRBD1|TRBJ2-3|TRBV5-5|.
CASSTGQNTDTQYF
TGTGCCAGCAGCACGGGACAGAACACAGATACGCAGTATTTT
>TRBD2|TRBJ2-7|TRBV7-9|.
CASSPGLAGGLTEQYF
TGTGCCAGCAGCCCTGGACTAGCGGGGGGGCTAACCGAGCAGTACTTC
>TRBD2|TRBJ2-3|TRBV5-6|.
CASTLGEGQYF
TGTGCCAGCACCTTGGGGGAGGGGCAGTATTTT
>.|TRBJ1-1|TRBV20-1|.
CSARIAAYWNTEAFF
TGCAGTGCTAGAATAGCGGCATACTGGAACACTGAAGCTTTCTTT
>.|TRBJ1-2|TRBV5-1|.
CASRPEGTNYGYTF
TGCGCCAGCCGCCCCGAAGGTACTAACTATGGCTACACCTTC
>TRBD1|TRBJ1-5|TRBV6-1|.
CASSPSQGEVNQPQHF
TGTGCCAGCAGTCCCTCACAGGGGGAGGTCAATCAGCCCCAGCATTTT
>.|TRBJ1-3|TRBV27|.
CASSWRVPGNTIYF
TGTGCCAGCAGTTGGAGGGTACCTGGAAACACCATATATTTT
>.|TRBJ2-1|TRBV10-3|.
CAIRLDSRFGEQFF
TGTGCCATCAGACTGGACAGCCGCTTTGGGGAGCAGTTCTTC
>.|TRBJ2-1|TRBV3-1|few
CASSHDLGGYNEQFF
TGTGCCAGCAGCCATGATCTAGGGGGTTACAATGAGCAGTTCTTC
>TRBD2|TRBJ2-2|TRBV5-1|once
CASSVLAGQTGELFF
TGCGCCAGCAGCGTTCTAGCGGGGCAGACCGGGGAGCTGTTTTTT
>.|TRBJ2-3|TRBV7-6|many
CASSLAPRSTDTQYF
TGTGCCAGCAGCTTGGCTCCTCGGTCCACAGATACGCAGTATTTT
>.|TRBJ1-1|TRBV7-9|few
CASSRPQGNTEAFF
TGTGCCAGCAGCCGTCCTCAGGGGAACACTGAAGCTTTCTTT
>.|TRBJ2-5|TRBV15|.
CATSRDLVGQETQYF
TGTGCCACCAGCAGAGATTTGGTGGGCCAAGAGACCCAGTACTTC
>TRBD2|TRBJ2-5|TRBV12-3/TRBV12-4|.
CASTGLAGEGQETQYF
TGTGCCAGCACAGGACTAGCGGGGGAAGGACAAGAGACCCAGTACTTC
>TRBD2|TRBJ2-1|TRBV6-2/TRBV6-3|many
CASWGGPYNEQFF
TGTGCCAGCTGGGGGGGACCCTACAATGAGCAGTTCTTC
>.|TRBJ2-4|TRBV3-1|.
CASSETDKNIQYF
TGTGCCAGCAGTGAGACTGACAAAAACATTCAGTACTTC
>.|TRBJ2-7|TRBV12-3/TRBV12-4|few
CASSPTGREQYF
TGTGCCAGCAGTCCCACGGGGCGCGAGCAGTACTTC
>.|TRBJ2-6|TRBV12-3/TRBV12-4|.
CASSFSRVGANVLTF
TGTGCCAGCAGTTTTTCCAGGGTTGGGGCCAACGTCCTGACTTTC
>TRBD2|TRBJ2-1|TRBV18|few
CASSPLGGSSYNEQFF
TGTGCCAGCTCACCACTCGGGGGGAGCTCCTACAATGAGCAGTTCTTC
>.|TRBJ1-2|TRBV5-1|.
CASSLGLQAGYGYTF
TGCGCCAGCAGCTTGGGACTTCAGGCAGGCTATGGCTACACCTTC
>.|TRBJ2-2|TRBV28|.
CATRQGLGTGELFF
TGTGCCACCCGTCAGGGCTTAGGGACCGGGGAGCTGTTTTTT
>TRBD1|TRBJ1-1|TRBV12-3/TRBV12-4|.
CASSPYRDRAVAFF
TGTGCCAGCAGCCCGTACCGGGACAGGGCTGTCGCTTTCTTT
>.|TRBJ1-1|TRBV12-3/TRBV12-4|.
CASSLRPVAQAFF
TGTGCCAGCAGTTTACGACCAGTAGCTCAAGCTTTCTTT
>TRBD2|TRBJ2-7|TRBV12-3/TRBV12-4|.
CASSPIIAGGYEQYF
TGTGCCAGCAGCCCCATCATAGCGGGCGGGTACGAGCAGTACTTC
>TRBD1|TRBJ1-1|TRBV12-3/TRBV12-4|few
CASRHNLGQMTEAFF
TGTGCCAGCAGACATAACCTGGGACAGATGACTGAAGCTTTCTTT
>.|TRBJ2-7|TRBV6-2/TRBV6-3|.
CASSTAAYSYEQYF
TGTGCCAGCAGCACGGCAGCATATTCCTACGAGCAGTACTTC
>.|TRBJ1-1|TRBV4-3|.
CASSQGPEGVTEAFF
TGCGCCAGCAGCCAAGGTCCCGAGGGGGTCACTGAAGCTTTCTTT
>.|TRBJ2-2|TRBV3-1|.
CASRRSGPTGELFF
TGTGCCAGCAGGCGTAGCGGACCCACCGGGGAGCTGTTTTTT
>.|TRBJ2-5|TRBV28|many
CASSRSLVQETQYF
TGTGCCAGCAGTCGGAGCCTCGTCCAAGAGACCCAGTACTTC
>.|TRBJ1-5|TRBV20-1|.
CSASLHSATLYSNQPQHF
TGCAGTGCTAGCCTACATTCGGCTACACTCTATAGCAATCAGCCCCAGCATTTT
>.|TRBJ2-3|TRBV7-3|few
CASSSPNTDTQYF
TGTGCCAGCAGCTCGCCCAACACAGATACGCAGTATTTT
>TRBD1|TRBJ2-7|TRBV18|few
CASSPQTGSMAYEQYF
TGTGCCAGCTCACCCCAGACAGGGAGTATGGCCTACGAGCAGTACTTC
>TRBD1|TRBJ2-5|TRBV24-1|few
CATRDRGSGETQYF
TGTGCCACCCGGGACAGGGGGTCTGGGGAGACCCAGTACTTC
>TRBD1|TRBJ1-5|TRBV15|.
CATSRLGQGHQPQHF
TGTGCCACCAGCAGACTCGGACAGGGGCATCAGCCCCAGCATTTT